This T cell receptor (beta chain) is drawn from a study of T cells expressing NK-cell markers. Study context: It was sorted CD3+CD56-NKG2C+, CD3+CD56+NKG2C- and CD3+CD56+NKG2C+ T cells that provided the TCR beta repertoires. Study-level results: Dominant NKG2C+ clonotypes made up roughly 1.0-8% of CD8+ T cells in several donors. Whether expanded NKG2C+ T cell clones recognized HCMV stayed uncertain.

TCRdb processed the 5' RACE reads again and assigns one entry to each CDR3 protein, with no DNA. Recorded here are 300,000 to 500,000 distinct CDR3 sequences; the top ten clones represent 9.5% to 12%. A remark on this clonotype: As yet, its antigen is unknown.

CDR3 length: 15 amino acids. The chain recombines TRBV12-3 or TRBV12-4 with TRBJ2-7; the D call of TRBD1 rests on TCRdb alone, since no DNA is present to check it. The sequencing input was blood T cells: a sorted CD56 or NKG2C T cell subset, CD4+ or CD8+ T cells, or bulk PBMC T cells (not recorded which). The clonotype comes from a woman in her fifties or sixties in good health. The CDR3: CASRESWTGAGEQYF.